Shown below are 16 T cell receptor beta chains from a single sample sequenced in a study of CD8 T cells in ankylosing spondylitis. General study findings and limits: Seemingly characteristic of ankylosing spondylitis blood was a TCR beta motif consisting of fewer than 10 highly homologous variants.

TCRdb reprocessed the 5' RACE reads with MiXCR, giving one entry per CDR3 protein. The repertoire holds about 220,000 distinct CDR3 sequences, with around 7.9% as singletons. Which antigens these TCRs recognize remains unknown. The sequencing sample was made of blood, either unsorted or a sorted T cell fraction (not recorded which). The receptors here all came from a male donor with ankylosing spondylitis.

This clonotype was seen ten or more times. The V gene is TRBV6-5, the J gene TRBJ2-7; 7 bases agree with TRBD1. In germline, CDR1 is MNHEY, CDR2 SVGAGI. Trimming at V came to 6 bases and at J to 3 bases, leaving 11 bases not matched to a gene. The CDR3 spans 15 residues. DNA of the CDR3: TGTGCCAGCAGAAGCCCCCGCCGACAGGGCTACGAGCAGTACTTC. It codes for CASRSPRRQGYEQYF.

V is TRBV6-5 and J is TRBJ2-1, with TRBD2 matching over 9 bases. The CDR3 contains 15 residues. Germline-derived CDR1 and CDR2 are MNHEY and SVGAGI. V was clipped by 4 bases and J by 0 bases; unmatched bases: 1. The CDR3 DNA reads as TGTGCCAGCAGTTTGCGGGGGGGCTCCTACAATGAGCAGTTCTTC. This sequence encodes CASSLRGGSYNEQFF.

This clonotype was seen a few times. CDR3 DNA sequence: TGTGCCAGCAGTTTATTTCCGGTGGGACAGGGGAACACTGAAGCTTTCTTT. This codes for CASSLFPVGQGNTEAFF. The chain carries TRBV12-3 or TRBV12-4 and TRBJ1-1; TRBD1 matches 9 bases. The CDR3 loop spans 17 amino acids. J gave up 1 base and V 2 bases, and 8 bases lay outside the gene matches.

A few counts support this clonotype. The V call is TRBV14, the J call TRBJ2-7, with D possibly being TRBD2 (6 bases). CDR3 length equals 11 residues. V was trimmed by 4 bases and J by 6 bases, leaving 7 bases between them. Germline loops: CDR1 SGHDN, CDR2 FVKESK. This CDR3 reads CASSRGVEQYF. DNA for the CDR3: TGTGCCAGCAGCCGGGGGGTCGAGCAGTACTTC.

This clonotype has more than one count but fewer than ten. This chain links TRBV20-1 with TRBJ2-1, with 8 bases fitting TRBD2. CDR1 and CDR2 (germline): DFQATT, SNEGSKA (reference sequence). This CDR3 spans 16 amino acids. With 5 bases clipped from V and 4 bases from J, the junction kept 13 bases outside the gene matches. CDR3 loop: CSALEATAGVYNEQFF. In DNA form, the CDR3 reads TGCAGTGCTTTAGAAGCAACAGCGGGAGTTTACAATGAGCAGTTCTTC.

This clonotype was recorded at least ten times. This sequence joins TRBV7-9 and TRBJ1-1; TRBD1 matches at 9 bases. The ends lost 5 bases at V and 3 bases at J; junction bases unmatched: 4. The CDR3 runs to 14 residues. Per the germline V gene, CDR1 is SEHNR and CDR2 is FQNEAQ (reference sequence). CDR3 DNA: TGTGCCAGCAGCGCGACAGGGGGTTACACTGAAGCTTTCTTT. Its protein is CASSATGGYTEAFF. The full variable domain, its missing parts supplied by reference TRBV7-9 and TRBJ1-1, is DTGVSQNPRHKITKRGQNVTFRCDPISEHNRLYWYRQTLGQGPEFLTYFQNEAQLEKSRLLSDRFSAERPKGSFSTLEIQRTEQGDSAMYLCASSATGGYTEAFFGQGTRLTVV.

This clonotype has a count of ten or more. This chain links TRBV4-1 with TRBJ1-3, with D tentatively TRBD1 (6 bases). V shed 0 bases and J shed 7 bases, with 13 bases lying between them. The CDR3 runs to 15 residues. CDR1 is MGHRA, CDR2 YSYEKL, per germline. The CDR3 region is CASSQDRRRGNTIYF. The CDR3 DNA sequence: TGCGCCAGCAGCCAAGATCGCCGCAGGGGCAACACCATATATTTT.

This clonotype was seen many times. The chain couples TRBV5-6 to TRBJ2-1; D is undetermined. This CDR3 region has 14 residues. Germline assignment: CDR1 SGHDT and CDR2 YYEEEE. V was cut by 2 bases and J by 0 bases, with 6 bases left in between. CDR3 sequence (DNA): TGTGCCAGCAGCTTAGGGCGCTCCTACAATGAGCAGTTCTTC. It codes for CASSLGRSYNEQFF.

V is TRBV6-1 and J is TRBJ1-5; TRBD1 is a possible D gene (6 bases). Between the trimmed V and J ends, which lost 5 bases and 4 bases, there was a span of 12 bases. Germline V gene lookup returns CDR1 MNHNS and CDR2 SASEGT. The CDR3 consists of 14 residues. The DNA for the CDR3 is TGTGCCAGCAGTCAGGACCAGGGGAATCAGCCCCAGCATTTT. As protein: CASSQDQGNQPQHF.

This clonotype has ten or more counts. The chain employs TRBV19 and TRBJ1-5; 10 bases line up with TRBD1. CDR3 length equals 17 residues. The J segment lost 0 bases and the V segment lost 6 bases, leaving 8 bases of the junction unmatched. CDR1 LNHDA and CDR2 SQIVND come from the germline V gene (reference sequence). The CDR3 nucleotides are TGTGCCAGTAGCCTAGGGGGACAGGGGCTTAGCAATCAGCCCCAGCATTTT. This translates into CASSLGGQGLSNQPQHF. The full variable domain, rest sourced from reference TRBV19 and TRBJ1-5, is DGGITQSPKYLFRKEGQNVTLSCEQNLNHDAMYWYRQDPGQGLRLIYYSQIVNDFQKGDIAEGYSVSREKKESFPLTVTSAQKNPTAFYLCASSLGGQGLSNQPQHFGDGTRLSIL.

This clonotype was detected ten times or more. The chain links TRBV11-1 to TRBJ2-1; D may match TRBD1 or TRBD2 (5 bases each). The CDR3 consists of 17 residues. Germline lookup yields CDR1 SGHAT and CDR2 FQDESV (reference sequence). V was pared by 2 bases and J by 2 bases, with 16 bases between. CDR3 residues: CASSLSSGTETYNEQFF. The CDR3 DNA sequence: TGTGCCAGCAGCTTAAGTTCCGGGACGGAGACCTACAATGAGCAGTTCTTC.

In its sample, this clonotype was seen many times. The chain couples TRBV4-1 to TRBJ2-1, with a tentative D call TRBD1 (6 bases). The CDR3 runs to 16 residues. The germline V and J ends were trimmed by 4 bases and 6 bases, with 19 bases remaining between them. The germline V gene has CDR1 MGHRA and CDR2 YSYEKL. The CDR3 loop is CASSPTGNLGGNEQFF. CDR3 in DNA: TGCGCCAGCAGCCCCACCGGGAACTTAGGGGGCAATGAGCAGTTCTTC.

This clonotype was counted many times. The chain combines TRBV4-1 with TRBJ2-7, with 11 nucleotides matching TRBD1. Germline lookup yields CDR1 MGHRA and CDR2 YSYEKL. V gave up 3 bases and J gave up 2 bases; unmatched junction bases: 3. This CDR3 has 15 amino acids. CDR3 nucleotides: TGCGCCAGCAGCCACCGGGGACAGGGGGCCTACGAGCAGTACTTC. Residues: CASSHRGQGAYEQYF.

The chain recombines TRBV27 with TRBJ1-4; D may be TRBD1 (6 bases). This CDR3 has 14 amino acids. Trimming removed 0 bases from V and 8 bases from J, with 10 bases in between. Germline lookup yields CDR1 MNHEY and CDR2 SMNVEV (reference sequence). As DNA, the CDR3 is TGTGCCAGCAGTTTATCGGGCAGGGGCGAAAAACTGTTTTTT. As protein: CASSLSGRGEKLFF.

This clonotype was counted many times. For the CDR3, the DNA is TGTGCCAGCAGCTTAAAAGATACGCAGTATTTT. This gives the protein CASSLKDTQYF. The chain uses TRBV13 and TRBJ2-3, with D unresolved. Trimming took 2 bases from V and 5 from J, leaving 2 bases between them. Looked up from germline, CDR1 is PRHDT and CDR2 is FYEKMQ (reference sequence). This CDR3 has 11 residues.

The sample holds many counts of this clonotype. The V gene is TRBV29-1, the J gene TRBJ2-1; 8 bases are a match to TRBD1. Per germline, CDR1 SQVTM and CDR2 ANQGSEA. The junction had 19 bases not matched to a gene; V was cut back by 3 bases and J by 9 bases. The CDR3 sequence is 17 residues long. The CDR3 spells CSVDRHWQGADYGEQFF. The CDR3 DNA reads as TGCAGCGTTGATCGTCATTGGCAGGGGGCGGATTATGGTGAGCAGTTCTTC.